This TCR beta chain stems from a study of spatial heterogeneity in lung cancer. Via MiXCR, TCRdb re-called the 5' RACE reads, giving one row per CDR3 protein. The sample holds about 44,000 distinct CDR3 sequences, roughly 15% seen once. Time point denoted: sample taken at primary tumor resection. Whole RNA, which was extracted from tumor, nontumor lung tissue or frozen PBMC, was sequenced without any cell sorting. The donors comprised about 70 untreated early-stage non-small cell lung cancer patients. This sample comprised PBMCs, obtained at surgery. The source of this sequence is a male donor with early-stage non-small cell lung cancer.

CDR3 bases: TGTGCCAGCAGTACCCCTACAGCGGGCACAGATACGCAGTATTTT. It is translated as CASSTPTAGTDTQYF. The V gene is TRBV6-5, the J gene TRBJ2-3; D might be TRBD2 (5 bases). Trimming stripped 5 bases from V and 1 base from J, with 13 bases between. Germline CDR1 reads MNHEY; CDR2 reads SVGAGI. The length of the CDR3 is 15 residues.